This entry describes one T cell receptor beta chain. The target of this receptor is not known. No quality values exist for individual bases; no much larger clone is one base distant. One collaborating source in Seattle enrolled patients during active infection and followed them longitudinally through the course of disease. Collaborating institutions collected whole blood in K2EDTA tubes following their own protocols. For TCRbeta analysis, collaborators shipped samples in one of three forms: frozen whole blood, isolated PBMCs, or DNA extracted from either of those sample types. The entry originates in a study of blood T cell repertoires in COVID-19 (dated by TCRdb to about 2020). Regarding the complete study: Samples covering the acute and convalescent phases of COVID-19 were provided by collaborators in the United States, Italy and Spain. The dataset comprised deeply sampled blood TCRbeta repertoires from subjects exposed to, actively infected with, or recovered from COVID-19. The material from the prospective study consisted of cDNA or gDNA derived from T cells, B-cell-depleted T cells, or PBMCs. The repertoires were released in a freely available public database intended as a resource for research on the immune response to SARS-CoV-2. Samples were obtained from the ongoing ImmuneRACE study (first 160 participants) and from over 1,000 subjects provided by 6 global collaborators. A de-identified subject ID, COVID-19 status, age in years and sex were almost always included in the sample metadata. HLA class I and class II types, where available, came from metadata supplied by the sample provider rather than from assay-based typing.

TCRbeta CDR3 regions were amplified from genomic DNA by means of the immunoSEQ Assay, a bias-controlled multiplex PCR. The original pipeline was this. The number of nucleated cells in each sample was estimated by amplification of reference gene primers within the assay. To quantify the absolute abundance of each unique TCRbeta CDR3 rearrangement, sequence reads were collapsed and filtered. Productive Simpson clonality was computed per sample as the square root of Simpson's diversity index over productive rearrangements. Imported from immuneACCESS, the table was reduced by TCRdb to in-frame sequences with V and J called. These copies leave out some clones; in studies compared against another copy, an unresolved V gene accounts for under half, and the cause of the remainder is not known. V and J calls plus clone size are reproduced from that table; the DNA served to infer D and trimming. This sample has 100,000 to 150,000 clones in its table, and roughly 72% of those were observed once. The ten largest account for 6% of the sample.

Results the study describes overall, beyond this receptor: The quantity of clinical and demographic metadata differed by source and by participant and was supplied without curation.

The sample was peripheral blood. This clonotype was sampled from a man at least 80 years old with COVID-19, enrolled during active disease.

The CDR3 corresponds to CASSLQGNGYTF. The nucleotide sequence reads TGTGCCAGCAGCTTACAGGGTAATGGCTACACCTTC. Rearrangement joined TRBV7-9 to TRBJ1-2; the D region possibly corresponds to TRBD1 (5 bases align). The germline V gene (reference sequence) specifies SEHNR as CDR1 and FQNEAQ as CDR2. Trimming costs V 2 bases and J 6 bases, and their ends lie 7 bases apart. The CDR3 spans 12 residues, from the cysteine through the phenylalanine. Solely the CDR3 DNA is kept, with 36 bases framed from the first base.